These T cell receptor beta chains were read from a single sample in a study of blood T cell repertoires in COVID-19. Produced via immunoSEQ multiplex PCR; TCRdb's table is partial and in-frame only. This sample has roughly 250,000 clones; 82% occur once, and the top ten carry around 12%. The sample was peripheral blood. The source is a woman aged 60 to 75 with active or convalescent COVID-19. CDR3s include the opening cysteine and the closing phenylalanine or tryptophan. The D gene is left open where the match is weak. Rows give clone size only sometimes, using once, few, many, or a class for an expanded clone.

d_gene,v_gene,abundance,j_gene,CDR3nt,CDR3aa
-,TRBV11-2,-,TRBJ2-5,TGTGCCAGCAGCTTAACCAGAGAGACCCAGTACTTC,CASSLTRETQYF
-,TRBV3-1/TRBV3-2,-,TRBJ2-5,TGTGCCAGCAGCCAAGCCCTCAGAGGAGAGACCCAGTACTTC,CASSQALRGETQYF
-,TRBV4-1,-,TRBJ1-4,TGCGCCAGCAGCCAAGATGCCAGGGGTGCAACTAATGAAAAACTGTTTTTT,CASSQDARGATNEKLFF
-,TRBV5-8,few,TRBJ2-1,TGTGCCAGCAGCTTTGGCAGGGGCGATGAGCAGTTCTTC,CASSFGRGDEQFF
TRBD1,TRBV18,-,TRBJ2-5,TGTGCCAGCTCACCAGGGACAGGGCAAGAGACCCAGTACTTC,CASSPGTGQETQYF
TRBD2,TRBV5-4,-,TRBJ2-6,TGTGCCAGCAGCTCCCCAGCGGGGTCCTCTGGGGCCAACGTCCTGACTTTC,CASSSPAGSSGANVLTF
TRBD1,TRBV28,-,TRBJ1-4,TGTGCCAGCTCGAGGGGGCGACGGCTAACTAATGAAAAACTGTTTTTT,CASSRGRRLTNEKLFF
-,TRBV7-3,-,TRBJ1-4,TGTGCCAGCAGCTTAAAGGGGACAAGGGAGAATGAAAAACTGTTTTTT,CASSLKGTRENEKLFF
-,TRBV30,few,TRBJ1-1,TGTGCCTGGAGTCCAGGGGTGAACACTGAAGCTTTCTTT,CAWSPGVNTEAFF
-,TRBV6-5,-,TRBJ2-1,TGTGCCAGTCGCTCGGGTGGGAATGAGCAGTTCTTC,CASRSGGNEQFF
TRBD1,TRBV7-9,-,TRBJ1-2,TGTGCCAGCAGCTTAATTCAGGGGGCCTATGGCTACACCTTC,CASSLIQGAYGYTF
-,TRBV19,-,TRBJ1-1,TGTGCCACCGCGGACTCATGGAACACTGAAGCTTTCTTT,CATADSWNTEAFF
-,TRBV4-3,-,TRBJ2-7,TGCGCCAGCAGCCCACAGGTCAGCTCCTACGAGCAGTACTTC,CASSPQVSSYEQYF